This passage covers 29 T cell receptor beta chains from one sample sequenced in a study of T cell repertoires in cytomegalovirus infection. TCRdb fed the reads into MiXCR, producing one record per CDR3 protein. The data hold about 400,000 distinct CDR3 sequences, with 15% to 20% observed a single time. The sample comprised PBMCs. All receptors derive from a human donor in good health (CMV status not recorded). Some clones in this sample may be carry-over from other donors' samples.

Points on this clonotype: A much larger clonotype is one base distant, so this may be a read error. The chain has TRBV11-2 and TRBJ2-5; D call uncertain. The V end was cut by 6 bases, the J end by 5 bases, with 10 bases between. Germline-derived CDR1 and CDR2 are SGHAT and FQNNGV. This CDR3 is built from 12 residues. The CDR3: CASRPEAETQYF. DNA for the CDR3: TGTGCCAGCAGACCGGAAGCGGAGACCCAGTACTTC.

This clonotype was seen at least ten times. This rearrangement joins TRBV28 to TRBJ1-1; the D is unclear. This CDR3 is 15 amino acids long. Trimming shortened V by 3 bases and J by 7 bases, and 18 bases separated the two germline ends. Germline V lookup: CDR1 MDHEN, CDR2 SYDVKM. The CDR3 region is CASSFRARERFEAFF. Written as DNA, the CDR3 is TGTGCCAGCAGTTTCCGCGCCCGGGAGAGGTTTGAAGCTTTCTTT.

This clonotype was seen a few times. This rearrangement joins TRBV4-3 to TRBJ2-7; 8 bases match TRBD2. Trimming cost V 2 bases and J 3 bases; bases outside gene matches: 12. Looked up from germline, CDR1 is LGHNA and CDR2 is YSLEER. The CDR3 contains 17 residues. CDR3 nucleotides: TGCGCCAGCAGCCAAACGATTTCCGGGACTAGTGACTACGAGCAGTACTTC. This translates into CASSQTISGTSDYEQYF.

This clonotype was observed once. CDR3 in amino acids: CASSQNRGATEAFF. The CDR3 nucleotides are TGCGCCAGCAGCCAGAACAGGGGGGCCACTGAAGCTTTCTTT. This rearrangement joins TRBV4-1 to TRBJ1-1, with 8 bases lining up with TRBD1. The CDR3 totals 14 residues. Trimming removed 3 bases from V and 4 bases from J; junction bases left unmatched: 4. CDR1 is MGHRA, CDR2 YSYEKL, per germline.

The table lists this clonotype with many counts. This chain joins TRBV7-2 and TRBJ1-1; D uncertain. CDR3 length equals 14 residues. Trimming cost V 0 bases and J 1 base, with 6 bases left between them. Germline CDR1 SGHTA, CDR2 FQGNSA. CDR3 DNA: TGTGCCAGCAGCTTAGCGCGCCAGAACACTGAAGCTTTCTTT. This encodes CASSLARQNTEAFF.

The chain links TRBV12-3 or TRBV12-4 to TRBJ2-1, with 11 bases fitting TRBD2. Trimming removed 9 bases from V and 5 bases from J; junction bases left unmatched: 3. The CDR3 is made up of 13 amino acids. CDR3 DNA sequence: TGTGCCAGTTTGGGACTAGCGGACAATGAGCAGTTCTTC. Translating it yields CASLGLADNEQFF.

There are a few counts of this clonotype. CDR3 residues: CASSLGHNSPLHF. The CDR3 coding sequence is TGTGCCAGCAGCTTAGGACACAATTCACCCCTCCACTTT. V gene TRBV7-9 combines with J gene TRBJ1-6; no reliable D call. Germline CDR1 is SEHNR and CDR2 is FQNEAQ (reference sequence). There are 13 residues in the CDR3. Trimming removed 1 base from V and 7 bases from J, with 5 bases in between.

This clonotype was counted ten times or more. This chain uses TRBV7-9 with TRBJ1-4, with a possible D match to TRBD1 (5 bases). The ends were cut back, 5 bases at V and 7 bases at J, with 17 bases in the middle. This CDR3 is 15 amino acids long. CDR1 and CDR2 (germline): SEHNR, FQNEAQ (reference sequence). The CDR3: CASSPTEGWGEKLFF. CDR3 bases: TGTGCCAGCAGCCCCACGGAGGGGTGGGGTGAAAAACTGTTTTTT.

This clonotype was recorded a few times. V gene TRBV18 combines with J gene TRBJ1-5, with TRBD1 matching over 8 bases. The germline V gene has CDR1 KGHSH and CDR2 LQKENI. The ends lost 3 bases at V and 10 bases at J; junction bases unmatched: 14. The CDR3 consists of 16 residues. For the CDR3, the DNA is TGTGCCAGCTCACCTACCGGACAGGGCCCGTCTAGTCCCCAGCATTTT. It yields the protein CASSPTGQGPSSPQHF. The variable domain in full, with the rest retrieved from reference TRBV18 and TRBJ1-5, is NAGVMQNPRHLVRRRGQEARLRCSPMKGHSHVYWYRQLPEEGLKFMVYLQKENIIDESGMPKERFSAEFPKEGPSILRIQQVVRGDSAAYFCASSPTGQGPSSPQHFGDGTRLSIL.

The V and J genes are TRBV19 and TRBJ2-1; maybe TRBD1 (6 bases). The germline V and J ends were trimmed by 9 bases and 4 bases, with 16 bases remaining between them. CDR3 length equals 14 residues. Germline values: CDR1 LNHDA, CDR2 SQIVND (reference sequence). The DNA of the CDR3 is TGTGCCAGCCGTGGGACACAGGGTTACAATGAGCAGTTCTTC. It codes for CASRGTQGYNEQFF.

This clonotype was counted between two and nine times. CDR3 DNA: TGTGCCAGCAGCTTGGTGGACAAAGCCTACAATGAGCAGTTCTTC. It is translated as CASSLVDKAYNEQFF. The chain employs TRBV5-4 and TRBJ2-1; D is perhaps TRBD1 (5 bases). The CDR3 totals 15 residues. Germline V gene data show CDR1 as SGHNT and CDR2 as YYREEE (reference sequence). Trimming took 0 bases from V and 2 from J, leaving 9 bases between them.

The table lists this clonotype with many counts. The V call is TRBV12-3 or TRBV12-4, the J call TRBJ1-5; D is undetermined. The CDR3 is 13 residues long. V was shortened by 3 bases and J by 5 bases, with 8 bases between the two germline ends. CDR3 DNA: TGTGCCAGCAGTTTCTTCTTAGATCAGCCCCAGCATTTT. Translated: CASSFFLDQPQHF.

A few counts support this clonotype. The CDR3 DNA sequence: TGTGCCAGCAGTCCGACAGGGATTGGAAACATTCAGTACTTC. The encoded protein is CASSPTGIGNIQYF. The rearrangement links TRBV28 to TRBJ2-4; 7 bases agree with TRBD1. The germline V gene has CDR1 MDHEN and CDR2 SYDVKM. J gave up 6 bases and V 5 bases, and 7 bases lay outside the gene matches. This CDR3 is 14 amino acids long.

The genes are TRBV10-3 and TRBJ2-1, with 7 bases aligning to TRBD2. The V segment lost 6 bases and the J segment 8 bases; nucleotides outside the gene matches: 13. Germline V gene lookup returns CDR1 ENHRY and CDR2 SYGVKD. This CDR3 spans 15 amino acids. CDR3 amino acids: CAIRDSSGGGDEQFF. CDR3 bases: TGTGCCATCAGAGACAGCTCGGGGGGTGGGGATGAGCAGTTCTTC.

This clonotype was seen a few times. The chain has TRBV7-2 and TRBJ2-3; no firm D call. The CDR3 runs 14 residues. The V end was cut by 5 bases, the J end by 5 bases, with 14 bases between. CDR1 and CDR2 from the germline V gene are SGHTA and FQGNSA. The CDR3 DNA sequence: TGTGCCAGCAGCCCCTCTCTTGCGGAAGATACGCAGTATTTT. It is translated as CASSPSLAEDTQYF.

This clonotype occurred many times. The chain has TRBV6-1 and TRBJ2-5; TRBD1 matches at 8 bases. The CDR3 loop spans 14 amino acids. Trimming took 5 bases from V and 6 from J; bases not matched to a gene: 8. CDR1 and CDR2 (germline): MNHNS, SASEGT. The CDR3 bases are TGTGCCAGCAGTTCCTGGACAGGGATGAAGACCCAGTACTTC. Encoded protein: CASSSWTGMKTQYF.

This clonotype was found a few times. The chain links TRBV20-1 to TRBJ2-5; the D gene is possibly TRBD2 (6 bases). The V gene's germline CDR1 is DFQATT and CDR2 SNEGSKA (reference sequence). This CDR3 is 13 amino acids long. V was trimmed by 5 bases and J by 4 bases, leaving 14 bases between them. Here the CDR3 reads CSARPMTRETQYF. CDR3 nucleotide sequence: TGCAGTGCTCGACCGATGACTAGAGAGACCCAGTACTTC.

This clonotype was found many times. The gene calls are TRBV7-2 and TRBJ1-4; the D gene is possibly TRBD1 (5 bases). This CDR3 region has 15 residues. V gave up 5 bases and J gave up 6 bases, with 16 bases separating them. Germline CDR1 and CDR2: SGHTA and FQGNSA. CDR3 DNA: TGTGCCAGCAGCATTGGGGGAGGGGAGGATGAAAAACTGTTTTTT. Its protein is CASSIGGGEDEKLFF.

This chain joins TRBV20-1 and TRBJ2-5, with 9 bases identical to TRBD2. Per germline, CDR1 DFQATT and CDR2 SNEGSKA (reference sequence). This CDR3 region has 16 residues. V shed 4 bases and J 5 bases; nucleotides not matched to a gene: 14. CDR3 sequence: CSATSGGGGAGETQYF. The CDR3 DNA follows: TGCAGTGCTACAAGTGGGGGCGGGGGGGCCGGGGAGACCCAGTACTTC.

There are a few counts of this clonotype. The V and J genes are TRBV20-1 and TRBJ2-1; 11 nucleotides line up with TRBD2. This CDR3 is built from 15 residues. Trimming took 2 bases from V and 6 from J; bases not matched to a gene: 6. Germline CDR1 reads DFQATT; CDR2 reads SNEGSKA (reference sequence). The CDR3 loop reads CSARSPGTSGNEQFF. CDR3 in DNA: TGCAGTGCTAGATCCCCGGGGACTAGCGGCAATGAGCAGTTCTTC.

The CDR3 DNA reads TGTGCCAGCAGCGAGGGTCCAAACACAGATACGCAGTATTTT. This gives the protein CASSEGPNTDTQYF. This chain joins TRBV7-8 and TRBJ2-3, with D tentatively TRBD2 (5 bases). This CDR3 is 14 amino acids long. Trimming cost V 5 bases and J 2 bases, with 11 bases left between them. In germline, CDR1 is SGHVS, CDR2 FQNEAQ.

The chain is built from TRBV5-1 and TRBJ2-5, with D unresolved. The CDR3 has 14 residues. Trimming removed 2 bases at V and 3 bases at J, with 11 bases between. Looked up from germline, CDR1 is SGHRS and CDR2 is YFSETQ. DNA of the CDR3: TGCGCCAGCAGCTTACTCCTACCAAAAGAGACCCAGTACTTC. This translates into CASSLLLPKETQYF.

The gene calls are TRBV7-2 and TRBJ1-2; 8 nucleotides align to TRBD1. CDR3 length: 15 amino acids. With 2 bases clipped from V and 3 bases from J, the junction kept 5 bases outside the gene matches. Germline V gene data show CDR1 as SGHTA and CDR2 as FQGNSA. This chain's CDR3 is CASSLRATGDYGYTF. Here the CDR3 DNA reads TGTGCCAGCAGCTTAAGGGCGACAGGGGACTATGGCTACACCTTC. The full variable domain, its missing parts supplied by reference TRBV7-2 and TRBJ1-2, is GAGVSQSPSNKVTEKGKDVELRCDPISGHTALYWYRQSLGQGLEFLIYFQGNSAPDKSGLPSDRFSAERTGGSVSTLTIQRTQQEDSAVYLCASSLRATGDYGYTFGSGTRLTVV.

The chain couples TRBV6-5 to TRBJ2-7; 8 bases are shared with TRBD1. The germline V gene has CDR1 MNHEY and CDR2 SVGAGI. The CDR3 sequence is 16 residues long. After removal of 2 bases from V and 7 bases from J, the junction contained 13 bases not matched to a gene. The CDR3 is CASSYLYSTGVGEQYF. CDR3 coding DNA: TGTGCCAGCAGTTACCTTTATTCGACAGGGGTGGGAGAGCAGTACTTC.

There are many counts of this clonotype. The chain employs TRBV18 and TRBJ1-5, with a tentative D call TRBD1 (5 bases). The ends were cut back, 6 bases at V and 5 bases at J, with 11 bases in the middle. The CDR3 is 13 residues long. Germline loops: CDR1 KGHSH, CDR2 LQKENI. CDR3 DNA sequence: TGTGCCAGCTCCCGGGACTCAGATCAGCCCCAGCATTTT. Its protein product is CASSRDSDQPQHF.

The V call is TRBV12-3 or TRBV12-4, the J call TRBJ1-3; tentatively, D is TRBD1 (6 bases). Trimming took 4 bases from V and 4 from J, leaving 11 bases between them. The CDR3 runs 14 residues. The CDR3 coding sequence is TGTGCCAGCAGTTCTGGGACACCCGGAAACACCATATATTTT. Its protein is CASSSGTPGNTIYF.

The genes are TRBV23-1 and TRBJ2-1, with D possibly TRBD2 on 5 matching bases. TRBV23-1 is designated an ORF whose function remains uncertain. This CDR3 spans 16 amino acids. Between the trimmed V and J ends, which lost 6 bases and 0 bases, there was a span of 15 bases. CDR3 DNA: TGCGCCAGCAGCCTCAGAGGGCCTAACTCCTACAATGAGCAGTTCTTC. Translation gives CASSLRGPNSYNEQFF.

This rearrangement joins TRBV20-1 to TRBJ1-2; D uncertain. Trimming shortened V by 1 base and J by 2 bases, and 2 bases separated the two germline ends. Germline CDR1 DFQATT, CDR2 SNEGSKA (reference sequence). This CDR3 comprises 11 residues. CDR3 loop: CSARVNYGYTF. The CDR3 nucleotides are TGCAGTGCTAGAGTGAACTATGGCTACACCTTC.

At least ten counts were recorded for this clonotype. CDR3 sequence reads: CSADRLNNEQFF. In nucleotides, the CDR3 is TGCAGTGCGGATAGGCTAAACAATGAGCAGTTCTTC. V gene TRBV20-1 combines with J gene TRBJ2-1; no clear D. Germline CDR1 reads DFQATT; CDR2 reads SNEGSKA (reference sequence). The CDR3 spans 12 residues. The V gene lost 6 bases and the J gene lost 5 bases, with 11 bases spanning the gap.